This TCR beta chain was sequenced for a study of cytotoxic CD8 clonotypes in ibrutinib-treated CLL. Study outcomes and limitations: The study sampled sustained-remission and progressing patients at different times.

Sequencing used immunoSEQ multiplex PCR; TCRdb keeps in-frame clones, though not all of them. This table holds some 80,000 clones, 75% to 85% found once. Unmatched junction bases numbered 9, after V lost 2 bases and J lost 1 base. CDR1 SQVTM and CDR2 ANQGSEA come from the germline V gene. The CDR3 has 16 residues. Details on this clone: Its antigen is undetermined.

This TCR derives from a human donor with chronic lymphocytic leukemia. The chain is built from TRBV29-1 and TRBJ2-5; TRBD2 matches at 8 bases. This material consisted of PBMCs, taken after 12 months of ibrutinib treatment. The CDR3 is CSVEPRLRGAQETQYF. DNA for the CDR3: TGCAGCGTTGAACCCCGTCTGCGGGGGGCCCAAGAGACCCAGTACTTC.